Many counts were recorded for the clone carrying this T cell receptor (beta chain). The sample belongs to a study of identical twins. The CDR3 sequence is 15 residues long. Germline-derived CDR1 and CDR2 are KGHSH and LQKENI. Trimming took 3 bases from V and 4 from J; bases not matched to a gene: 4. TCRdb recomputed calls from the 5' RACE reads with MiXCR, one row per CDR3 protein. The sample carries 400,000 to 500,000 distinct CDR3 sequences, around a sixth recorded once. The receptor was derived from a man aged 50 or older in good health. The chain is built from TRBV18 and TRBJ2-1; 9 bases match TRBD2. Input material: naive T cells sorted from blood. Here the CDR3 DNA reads TGTGCCAGCTCACCCGGACTAGCGAGTTACAATGAGCAGTTCTTC. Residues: CASSPGLASYNEQFF.